The rows below give T cell receptor beta chains drawn from one sample of a study of shared clonotypes between healthy human individuals. Here immunoSEQ multiplex PCR was the method, and the copy in TCRdb shows in-frame clones only, minus some. Counted here are around 980,000 clones, 78% occurring once; the ten biggest clones make up 0.61%. Sequences were obtained from memory CD4+ T cells from PBMCs. These receptors were obtained from a man younger than 35 in good health. Some clones in this sample may be carry-over from other donors' samples. The CDR3 runs from the conserved cysteine through the conserved F or W. The order of the fields is V gene, D gene, clone size, J gene, CDR3 DNA, CDR3 protein. The D gene is left open where the match is weak. Only some rows state a clone size, as once, few, many or a class for expanded clones.

>TRBV5-5|TRBD1|-|TRBJ2-7
TGTGCCAGCAGCTTCCGGACAGGGGGCTACGAGCAGTACTTC
CASSFRTGGYEQYF
>TRBV11-2|-|-|TRBJ1-2
TGTGCCAGCAGCAGCGGGACGACTAACTATGGCTACACCTTC
CASSSGTTNYGYTF
>TRBV7-9|-|-|TRBJ1-5
TGTGCCAGCAGCTTAAGCGAGGATCAGCCCCAGCATTTT
CASSLSEDQPQHF
>TRBV4-1|-|-|TRBJ1-5
TGCGCCAGCAGCCAAGTCTTACTATCCCAGCCCCAGCATTTT
CASSQVLLSQPQHF
>TRBV10-3|-|many|TRBJ2-4
TGTGCCATCAGAGGGGGAAACATTCAGTACTTC
CAIRGGNIQYF
>TRBV2|-|-|TRBJ1-4
TGTGCCAGCAGTGACAGCCAAACTAATGAAAAACTGTTTTTT
CASSDSQTNEKLFF
>TRBV6-1|-|-|TRBJ1-2
TGTGCCAGCGGGACAACTAGATCTAACTATGGCTACACCTTC
CASGTTRSNYGYTF
>TRBV30|-|many|TRBJ1-4
TGTGCCTGCCTACCAGGAGGACGGGATGAAAAACTGTTTTTT
CACLPGGRDEKLFF
>TRBV28|-|-|TRBJ2-6
TGTGCCAGCAGTTTTTTTGGCTCAGGGAAGGGGGACTCTGGGGCCAACGTCCTGACTTTC
CASSFFGSGKGDSGANVLTF
>TRBV7-8|TRBD2|-|TRBJ2-2
TGTGCCAGCAGCCCATCCCAGTCGCTAGCGGGAGGGATGGGGGAGCTGTTTTTT
CASSPSQSLAGGMGELFF
>TRBV15|-|-|TRBJ2-3
TGTGCCACCAGCAGAGATCGTCGGGGCACAGATACGCAGTATTTT
CATSRDRRGTDTQYF
>TRBV7-2|-|-|TRBJ2-7
TGTGCCAGCAGCTTAGGTAGGGACATGAGCTCCTACGAGCAGTACTTC
CASSLGRDMSSYEQYF
>TRBV7-9|TRBD1|-|TRBJ2-3
TGTGCCAGCAGCTTAGGGACAGGGAGGACAGATACGCAGTATTTT
CASSLGTGRTDTQYF
>TRBV21-1|-|-|TRBJ2-1
TGTGCCAGCAGCAAAGACCGACTAGCGGGGGGTGTGTCTGAGCAGTTCTTC
CASSKDRLAGGVSEQFF
>TRBV6-1|-|-|TRBJ1-1
TGTGCCAGCAGTGAACGAAGGGGTTTCATTGAAGCTTTCTTT
CASSERRGFIEAFF
>TRBV4-2|-|-|TRBJ2-1
TGTGCCAGCAGCCAAGGAATTGGGGGCAATGAGCAGTTCTTC
CASSQGIGGNEQFF
>TRBV25-1|-|-|TRBJ2-5
TGTGCCAGCAGTGAACTAGGACTATCGAAAGAGACCCAGTACTTC
CASSELGLSKETQYF